These 21 T cell receptor beta chains originate from one sample sequenced in a study of control samples from healthy donors and cancer patients. Profiled with immunoSEQ multiplex PCR; TCRdb holds only in-frame clones, not every one. Of about 150,000 clones in the sample, approximately 94% were seen once. The sequencing input was blood. The receptors here all came from a middle-aged man in good health.

The V call is TRBV7-9, the J call TRBJ1-1; no clear D gene. There are 15 residues in the CDR3. The V end lost 5 bases, the J end lost 0 bases, and 13 bases lay between the germline ends. Looked up from germline, CDR1 is SEHNR and CDR2 is FQNEAQ (reference sequence). CDR3 bases: TGTGCCAGCAGCGCCGACGGTCGAATGAACACTGAAGCTTTCTTT. It yields the protein CASSADGRMNTEAFF.

The CDR3 spells CASSPGGTGAGNTIYF. As DNA, the CDR3 is TGTGCCAGCAGCCCCGGAGGGACAGGGGCTGGAAACACCATATATTTT. The chain recombines TRBV2 with TRBJ1-3, with TRBD1 matching over 10 bases. Germline loops: CDR1 SNHLY, CDR2 FYNNEI. The CDR3 loop spans 16 amino acids. Trimming took 6 bases from V and 2 from J; bases not matched to a gene: 7.

CDR3 protein: CASSYVPEYGYTF. The CDR3 DNA reads TGTGCCAGCAGTTACGTCCCTGAGTATGGCTACACCTTC. The chain carries TRBV6-5 and TRBJ1-2; D call uncertain. V gave up 2 bases and J gave up 5 bases, with 9 bases separating them. CDR1 is MNHEY and CDR2 is SVGAGI in the germline V gene. The CDR3 totals 13 residues.

This sequence joins TRBV2 and TRBJ1-5; D is undetermined. Trimming shortened V by 3 bases and J by 2 bases, and 11 bases separated the two germline ends. This CDR3 contains 15 residues. The germline CDR1 and CDR2 sequences are SNHLY and FYNNEI. The chain's CDR3 is CASSDTGSGNQPQHF. The DNA of the CDR3 is TGTGCCAGCAGTGATACGGGGAGCGGCAATCAGCCCCAGCATTTT.

The chain employs TRBV5-1 and TRBJ1-2; 7 nucleotides align to TRBD1. With V trimmed by 0 bases and J by 3 bases, 2 bases remained unmatched. This CDR3 spans 14 amino acids. Germline V gene lookup returns CDR1 SGHRS and CDR2 YFSETQ. This chain's CDR3 is CASSLDRGDYGYTF. CDR3 DNA sequence: TGCGCCAGCAGCTTGGACAGGGGAGACTATGGCTACACCTTC.

The gene calls are TRBV28 and TRBJ1-5, with D possibly TRBD1 on 5 matching bases. CDR1 is MDHEN and CDR2 is SYDVKM in the germline V gene. The CDR3 runs to 14 residues. The V and J ends lost 1 base and 5 bases respectively, with 9 bases between them. CDR3 region: CASSLSGGDQPQHF. The DNA of the CDR3 is TGTGCCAGCAGTTTATCCGGGGGAGATCAGCCCCAGCATTTT.

The chain employs TRBV24-1 and TRBJ2-7; 10 nucleotides match TRBD1. The V gene's germline CDR1 is KGHDR and CDR2 SFDVKD. V lost 2 bases and J lost 0; bases outside the gene matches: 6. This CDR3 contains 17 residues. The CDR3 DNA is TGTGCCACCAGTGATTCAGCCCGGGACAGGGGCTCCTACGAGCAGTACTTC. This codes for CATSDSARDRGSYEQYF.

The chain joins TRBV27 to TRBJ1-1, with D maybe TRBD1 (5 bases). In germline, CDR1 is MNHEY, CDR2 SMNVEV (reference sequence). V was shortened by 0 bases and J by 1 base, with 9 bases between the two germline ends. The CDR3 totals 15 residues. Here the CDR3 reads CASSLSYGGNTEAFF. The CDR3 DNA reads as TGTGCCAGCAGTTTATCATATGGGGGGAACACTGAAGCTTTCTTT.

In its sample, this clone was seen once. The V call is TRBV6-1, the J call TRBJ2-7, with 8 nucleotides matching TRBD1. The CDR3 is made up of 15 amino acids. Looked up from germline, CDR1 is MNHNS and CDR2 is SASEGT. With V trimmed by 1 base and J by 6 bases, 8 bases remained unmatched. CDR3 bases: TGTGCCAGCAGTGAAGGACAGGGGCCCCAGGGCGAGCAGTACTTC. This codes for CASSEGQGPQGEQYF.

This chain connects TRBV30 to TRBJ2-4, with 8 bases that match TRBD1. CDR1 and CDR2 (germline): GTSNPN, SVGIG (reference sequence). There are 15 residues in the CDR3. J gave up 2 bases and V 4 bases, and 7 bases lay outside the gene matches. This chain's CDR3 is CAWTGGAYPKNIQYF. The CDR3 DNA reads as TGTGCCTGGACAGGGGGCGCTTATCCCAAAAACATTCAGTACTTC.

The rearrangement links TRBV7-9 to TRBJ1-1; D uncertain. This CDR3 comprises 12 residues. With 5 bases removed from V and 6 bases from J, the gap between germline ends came to 10 bases. In germline, CDR1 is SEHNR, CDR2 FQNEAQ (reference sequence). The CDR3 bases are TGTGCCAGCAGCCCTGGGAGCCCTGAAGCTTTCTTT. Translated, it gives CASSPGSPEAFF.

The chain couples TRBV6-2 or TRBV6-3 to TRBJ1-2, with D possibly being TRBD1 (6 bases). The germline CDR1 and CDR2 sequences are MNHEY and SVGEGT. The CDR3 consists of 18 residues. V was trimmed by 0 bases and J by 4 bases, leaving 21 bases between them. CDR3 nucleotide sequence: TGTGCCAGCAGTTACTCGACGGGCGGGCAGGGGACCTCCTATGGCTACACCTTC. Translation: CASSYSTGGQGTSYGYTF.

This clone was seen once. This sequence joins TRBV7-8 and TRBJ2-7, with D tentatively TRBD2 (7 bases). With 5 bases removed from V and 0 bases from J, the gap between germline ends came to 14 bases. CDR1 SGHVS and CDR2 FQNEAQ come from the germline V gene. The CDR3 loop spans 15 amino acids. CDR3 residues: CASSPRGAGSYEQYF. CDR3 DNA sequence: TGTGCCAGCAGCCCCCGGGGGGCTGGCTCCTACGAGCAGTACTTC.

V gene TRBV28 combines with J gene TRBJ1-6; D uncertain. Germline V gene data show CDR1 as MDHEN and CDR2 as SYDVKM. V was trimmed by 6 bases and J by 9 bases, leaving 12 bases between them. This CDR3 has 13 amino acids. CDR3 coding DNA: TGTGCCAGCAGGACGGATTTGGGTTCACCCCTCCACTTT. This encodes CASRTDLGSPLHF.

The chain links TRBV7-8 to TRBJ2-5, with D possibly being TRBD1 (7 bases). Germline CDR1 and CDR2: SGHVS and FQNEAQ. V was shortened by 1 base and J by 5 bases, with 11 bases between the two germline ends. The CDR3 is 14 amino acids. Here the CDR3 DNA reads TGTGCCAGCAGCTTAGTCCCAGGGGGGGAGACCCAGTACTTC. Translating gives CASSLVPGGETQYF.

The chain uses TRBV5-4 and TRBJ1-2, with D perhaps matching TRBD1 (5 bases). The germline V and J ends were trimmed by 4 bases and 2 bases, with 18 bases remaining between them. Germline assignment: CDR1 SGHNT and CDR2 YYREEE (reference sequence). The CDR3 runs 16 residues. The CDR3 loop reads CASSVGRDSRNYGYTF. CDR3 sequence (DNA): TGTGCCAGCAGCGTGGGTCGGGACTCCCGAAACTATGGCTACACCTTC.

V is TRBV7-2 and J is TRBJ2-1; D remains unclear. V lost 1 base to trimming and J lost 7 bases, with 5 bases between them. The CDR3 sequence is 12 residues long. Per the germline V gene, CDR1 is SGHTA and CDR2 is FQGNSA. The CDR3 loop is CASSLGLNEQFF. The CDR3 coding sequence is TGTGCCAGCAGCTTAGGGCTGAATGAGCAGTTCTTC. Filled out from reference TRBV7-2 and TRBJ2-1, the complete variable domain reads GAGVSQSPSNKVTEKGKDVELRCDPISGHTALYWYRQSLGQGLEFLIYFQGNSAPDKSGLPSDRFSAERTGGSVSTLTIQRTQQEDSAVYLCASSLGLNEQFFGPGTRLTVL.

This sequence joins TRBV7-9 and TRBJ1-1, with no clear D. The CDR3 length is 16 residues. The V end lost 5 bases, the J end lost 0 bases, and 16 bases lay between the germline ends. The V gene's germline CDR1 is SEHNR and CDR2 FQNEAQ (reference sequence). CDR3 bases: TGTGCCAGCAGCCCATCAGTTGGGCGGCTGAACACTGAAGCTTTCTTT. It specifies CASSPSVGRLNTEAFF. The full variable domain, completed using reference TRBV7-9 and TRBJ1-1, is DTGVSQNPRHKITKRGQNVTFRCDPISEHNRLYWYRQTLGQGPEFLTYFQNEAQLEKSRLLSDRFSAERPKGSFSTLEIQRTEQGDSAMYLCASSPSVGRLNTEAFFGQGTRLTVV.

The V call is TRBV27, the J call TRBJ1-5; D gene uncertain. The CDR3 spans 15 residues. In germline, CDR1 is MNHEY, CDR2 SMNVEV (reference sequence). Trimming stripped 5 bases from V and 4 bases from J, with 15 bases between. The CDR3 protein is CASSNSGMGNQPQHF. The CDR3 DNA reads TGTGCCAGCAGTAATTCAGGAATGGGGAATCAGCCCCAGCATTTT.

This clone was counted a single time. This chain links TRBV6-2 or TRBV6-3 with TRBJ1-5; D ambiguous. Germline V lookup: CDR1 MNHEY, CDR2 SVGEGT. CDR3 length equals 14 residues. Trimming shortened V by 2 bases and J by 8 bases, and 13 bases separated the two germline ends. CDR3 sequence: CASSYNWGPKPQHF. CDR3 nucleotide sequence: TGTGCCAGCAGTTACAATTGGGGTCCGAAGCCCCAGCATTTT.

This rearrangement joins TRBV4-1 to TRBJ2-5, with TRBD2 matching over 8 bases. The CDR3 has 15 residues. Looked up from germline, CDR1 is MGHRA and CDR2 is YSYEKL. The V segment lost 1 base and the J segment 7 bases; nucleotides outside the gene matches: 8. CDR3 sequence reads: CASSQGLAGEGTQYF. CDR3 DNA: TGCGCCAGCAGCCAAGGCCTAGCGGGCGAGGGGACCCAGTACTTC.